Listed below are T cell receptor beta chains from one sample, sequenced in a study of control samples from healthy donors and cancer patients. The protocol was immunoSEQ multiplex PCR, while the TCRdb copy is restricted to in-frame clones and leaves out a portion. Here the sample spans roughly 40,000 clones, 80% to 95% being singletons. Sequenced sample: blood. The receptors shown here come from a woman aged 50 to 65 in good health. Each CDR3 is given with its conserved first and last residue. D genes are given only for firm matches. Not all rows give a size; the values are once, few, many and, for expanded clones, a class.

TRBD1	NA	TRBV6-5	TRBJ2-5	CASSRTGWETQYF	TGTGCCAGCAGTAGGACAGGTTGGGAGACCCAGTACTTC
NA	NA	TRBV3-1/TRBV3-2	TRBJ1-2	CASQRASGYGYTF	TGTGCCAGCCAAAGGGCGTCCGGCTATGGCTACACCTTC
NA	NA	TRBV30	TRBJ1-2	CAWSRGNYGYTF	TGTGCCTGGAGTCGAGGGAACTATGGCTACACCTTC
NA	NA	TRBV7-8	TRBJ1-5	CASSLVGGSNQPQHF	TGTGCCAGCAGCTTAGTAGGGGGTAGCAATCAGCCCCAGCATTTT
NA	NA	TRBV6-6	TRBJ1-2	CASTGAQGYTF	TGTGCCAGCACGGGGGCTCAAGGCTACACCTTC
NA	NA	TRBV9	TRBJ1-3	CASSVAGSGNTIYF	TGTGCCAGCAGCGTCGCAGGGTCTGGAAACACCATATATTTT
NA	once	TRBV7-2	TRBJ1-3	CASSLVGGNTIYF	TGTGCCAGCAGCTTAGTCGGGGGAAACACCATATATTTT
NA	NA	TRBV5-1	TRBJ2-4	CASSPSPKNIQYF	TGCGCCAGCAGCCCCAGTCCTAAGAACATTCAGTACTTC
TRBD1	NA	TRBV9	TRBJ1-5	CASSVTGDQPQHF	TGTGCCAGCAGCGTAACAGGGGATCAGCCCCAGCATTTT
TRBD2	NA	TRBV5-1	TRBJ2-1	CASSYDSGAGAPSEQFF	TGCGCCAGCAGCTATGACTCGGGAGCGGGGGCCCCAAGTGAGCAGTTCTTC
NA	NA	TRBV6-2/TRBV6-3	TRBJ1-2	CASSYSASGYTF	TGTGCCAGCAGTTACTCGGCGAGCGGCTACACCTTC
NA	NA	TRBV5-4	TRBJ2-2	CASSLAAGELFF	TGTGCCAGCAGCTTGGCCGCCGGGGAGCTGTTTTTT
TRBD2	NA	TRBV7-2	TRBJ2-5	CASSREASGPGETQYF	TGTGCCAGCAGCAGAGAGGCTAGCGGGCCTGGGGAGACCCAGTACTTC
NA	NA	TRBV28	TRBJ1-1	CASSLRLSMNTEAFF	TGTGCCAGCAGCCTCCGCTTGAGTATGAACACTGAAGCTTTCTTT
TRBD1	NA	TRBV5-4	TRBJ1-1	CASTDRGGRGNTYEAFF	TGTGCCAGCACCGACCGGGGGGGCAGGGGGAATACCTACGAAGCTTTCTTT
TRBD1	NA	TRBV6-5	TRBJ1-2	CASSYGGDRVYGYTF	TGTGCCAGCAGTTACGGGGGAGACAGGGTCTATGGCTACACCTTC
TRBD1	NA	TRBV9	TRBJ2-1	CASSVGTDNYNEQFF	TGTGCCAGCAGCGTCGGGACAGATAATTACAATGAGCAGTTCTTC
NA	NA	TRBV28	TRBJ1-2	CASSFEEAYDGYTF	TGTGCCAGCAGTTTTGAGGAGGCTTACGATGGCTACACCTTC
TRBD2	once	TRBV11-2	TRBJ2-1	CASTLGASGYNEQFF	TGTGCCAGCACCCTAGGGGCTAGCGGTTACAATGAGCAGTTCTTC
TRBD2	once	TRBV6-5	TRBJ2-3	CASSRTGLAGPTQYF	TGTGCCAGCAGTCGGACGGGACTAGCGGGCCCTACGCAGTATTTT
NA	NA	TRBV5-1	TRBJ2-5	CASSLERRASQETQYF	TGCGCCAGCAGCTTGGAGCGCAGGGCCTCTCAAGAGACCCAGTACTTC
NA	NA	TRBV7-2	TRBJ1-4	CASSLLSSLNEKLFF	TGTGCCAGCAGCTTATTATCGAGCCTTAATGAAAAACTGTTTTTT
NA	NA	TRBV29-1	TRBJ1-1	CSASVPGRPMNTEAFF	TGCAGCGCCTCCGTACCGGGACGACCTATGAACACTGAAGCTTTCTTT
NA	NA	TRBV11-2	TRBJ2-3	CASSSGVRDTQYF	TGTGCCAGCAGCTCAGGGGTAAGGGATACGCAGTATTTT
NA	few	TRBV28	TRBJ2-7	CASSSYNRWQDEQYF	TGTGCCAGCAGTTCCTACAACCGATGGCAGGACGAGCAGTACTTC
NA	NA	TRBV5-4	TRBJ1-2	CASTPKTNYGYTF	TGTGCCAGCACCCCGAAGACTAACTATGGCTACACCTTC
TRBD1	once	TRBV5-1	TRBJ1-6	CASSLKLGGGQGNSPLHF	TGCGCCAGCAGCTTGAAGCTGGGGGGGGGACAGGGGAATTCACCCCTCCACTTT
NA	NA	TRBV21-1	TRBJ1-3	CASSSGQGVAGNTIYF	TGTGCCAGCAGCTCGGGACAGGGGGTCGCTGGAAACACCATATATTTT
NA	NA	TRBV29-1	TRBJ2-3	CSVDTLQTDTQYF	TGCAGCGTTGATACACTTCAGACAGATACGCAGTATTTT
TRBD2	NA	TRBV7-2	TRBJ2-5	CASSYGREAKTQYF	TGTGCCAGCAGCTACGGACGGGAGGCAAAGACCCAGTACTTC
NA	NA	TRBV30	TRBJ1-4	CAWSSNVGEKLFF	TGTGCCTGGAGTTCAAACGTGGGGGAAAAACTGTTTTTT
NA	once	TRBV21-1	TRBJ1-1	CASSKSSIVVRAFF	TGTGCCAGCAGCAAATCATCAATAGTGGTGCGTGCTTTCTTT
TRBD1	NA	TRBV11-2	TRBJ1-2	CASSLDRGAAPFYGYTF	TGTGCCAGCAGCCTAGACAGGGGAGCAGCGCCTTTCTATGGCTACACCTTC
NA	NA	TRBV19	TRBJ2-1	CASSIGAPVSYNEQFF	TGTGCCAGTAGTATAGGAGCACCGGTGTCCTACAATGAGCAGTTCTTC
NA	NA	TRBV4-3	TRBJ2-2	CASSLYRWPDINTGELFF	TGCGCCAGCAGCCTCTACCGATGGCCGGACATAAACACCGGGGAGCTGTTTTTT
TRBD1	NA	TRBV9	TRBJ1-6	CASSVEGQGAVLLHF	TGTGCCAGCAGCGTAGAGGGGCAGGGGGCGGTTCTCCTCCACTTT
TRBD1	NA	TRBV18	TRBJ1-1	CASSPREQGGDTEAFF	TGTGCCAGCTCACCAAGGGAACAGGGGGGAGACACTGAAGCTTTCTTT
NA	few	TRBV30	TRBJ2-7	CAWKGRAYEQYF	TGTGCCTGGAAGGGCAGAGCCTACGAGCAGTACTTC
TRBD1	NA	TRBV7-2	TRBJ2-1	CASSSADRVGLSSYNEQFF	TGTGCCAGCAGCTCCGCCGACAGGGTTGGGTTAAGCTCCTACAATGAGCAGTTCTTC
TRBD2	NA	TRBV20-1	TRBJ2-7	CSASSGGLYEQYF	TGCAGTGCTAGTAGCGGGGGACTCTACGAGCAGTACTTC
TRBD1	NA	TRBV7-9	TRBJ1-1	CASSKDRGNTEAFF	TGTGCCAGCAGCAAGGACAGGGGTAACACTGAAGCTTTCTTT
NA	NA	TRBV21-1	TRBJ1-3	CASSKFTLSSQDTIYF	TGTGCCAGCAGCAAATTTACACTTAGCTCTCAGGACACCATATATTTT
NA	NA	TRBV7-2	TRBJ1-4	CASRLGTGEKLFF	TGTGCCAGCAGGTTAGGAACTGGTGAAAAACTGTTTTTT
NA	NA	TRBV5-8	TRBJ2-3	CASSLHLTDTQYF	TGTGCCAGCAGCTTACATCTCACAGATACGCAGTATTTT
NA	NA	TRBV5-6	TRBJ2-7	CASSSGHAEQYF	TGTGCCAGCAGCTCCGGACACGCCGAGCAGTACTTC
NA	NA	TRBV3-1/TRBV3-2	TRBJ1-3	CASSQFQGVPSSGNTIYF	TGTGCCAGCAGCCAATTTCAAGGGGTACCCAGCTCTGGAAACACCATATATTTT
NA	NA	TRBV4-3	TRBJ1-1	CASSPTVNTEAFF	TGCGCCAGCAGCCCGACAGTCAACACTGAAGCTTTCTTT
NA	NA	TRBV19	TRBJ1-1	CASTTTEATVTEAFF	TGTGCCAGTACCACAACCGAGGCGACAGTTACTGAAGCTTTCTTT
NA	NA	TRBV27	TRBJ1-1	CASSLKGENTEAFF	TGTGCCAGCAGTTTAAAGGGGGAGAACACTGAAGCTTTCTTT
NA	NA	TRBV14	TRBJ2-2	CASSPFTRSLNTGELFF	TGTGCCAGCAGCCCCTTTACGAGGTCCCTGAACACCGGGGAGCTGTTTTTT